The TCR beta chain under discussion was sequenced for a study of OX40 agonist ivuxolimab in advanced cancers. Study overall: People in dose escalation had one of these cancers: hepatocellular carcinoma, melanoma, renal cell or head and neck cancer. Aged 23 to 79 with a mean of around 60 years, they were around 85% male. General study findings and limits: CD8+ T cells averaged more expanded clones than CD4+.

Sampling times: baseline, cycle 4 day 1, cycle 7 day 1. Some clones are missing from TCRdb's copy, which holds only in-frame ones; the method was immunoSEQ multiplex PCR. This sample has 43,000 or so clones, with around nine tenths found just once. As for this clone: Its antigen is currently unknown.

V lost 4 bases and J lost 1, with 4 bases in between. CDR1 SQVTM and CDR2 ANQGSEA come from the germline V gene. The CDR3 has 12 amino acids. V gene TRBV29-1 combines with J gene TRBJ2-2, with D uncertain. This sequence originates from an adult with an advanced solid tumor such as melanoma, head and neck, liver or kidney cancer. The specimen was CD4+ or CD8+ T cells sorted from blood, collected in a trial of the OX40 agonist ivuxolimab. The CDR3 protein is CSVVWNTGELFF. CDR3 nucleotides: TGCAGCGTTGTCTGGAACACCGGGGAGCTGTTTTTT.